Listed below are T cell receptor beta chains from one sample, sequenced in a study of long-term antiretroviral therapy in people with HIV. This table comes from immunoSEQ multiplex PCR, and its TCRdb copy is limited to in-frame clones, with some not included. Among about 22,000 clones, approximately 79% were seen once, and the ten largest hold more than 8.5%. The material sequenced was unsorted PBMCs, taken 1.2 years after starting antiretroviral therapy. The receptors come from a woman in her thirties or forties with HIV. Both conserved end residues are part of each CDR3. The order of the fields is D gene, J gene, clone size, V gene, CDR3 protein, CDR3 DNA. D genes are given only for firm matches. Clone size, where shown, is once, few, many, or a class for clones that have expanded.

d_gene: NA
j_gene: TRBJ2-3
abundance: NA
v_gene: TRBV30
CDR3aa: CAWKVSTDTQYF
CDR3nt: TGTGCCTGGAAGGTTAGCACAGATACGCAGTATTTT

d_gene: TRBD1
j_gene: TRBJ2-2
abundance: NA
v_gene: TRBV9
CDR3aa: CASSGTGANTGELFF
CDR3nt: TGTGCCAGCAGCGGGACAGGGGCGAACACCGGGGAGCTGTTTTTT

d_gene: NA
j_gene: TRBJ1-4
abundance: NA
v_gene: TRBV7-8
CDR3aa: CASSLGTLGRGNEKLFF
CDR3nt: TGTGCCAGCAGCTTAGGGACCCTGGGACGGGGTAATGAAAAACTGTTTTTT

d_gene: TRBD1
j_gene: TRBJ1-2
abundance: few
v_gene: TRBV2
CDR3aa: CASSTTGVAYGYTF
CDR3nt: TGTGCCAGCAGTACCACAGGGGTGGCCTATGGCTACACCTTC

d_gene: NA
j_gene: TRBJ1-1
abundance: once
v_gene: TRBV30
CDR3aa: CAWSQRNTEAFF
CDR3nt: TGTGCCTGGAGTCAACGGAACACTGAAGCTTTCTTT

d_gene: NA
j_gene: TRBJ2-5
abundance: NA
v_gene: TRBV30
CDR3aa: CAWLGLGGETQYF
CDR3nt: TGTGCCTGGCTGGGACTAGGGGGCGAGACCCAGTACTTC

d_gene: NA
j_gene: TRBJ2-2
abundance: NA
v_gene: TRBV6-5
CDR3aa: CASREYTGELFF
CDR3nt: TGTGCCAGCAGAGAATACACCGGGGAGCTGTTTTTT

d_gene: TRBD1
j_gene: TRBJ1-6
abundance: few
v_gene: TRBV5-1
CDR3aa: CASSPLGQGFSYNSPLHF
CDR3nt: TGCGCCAGCAGCCCTCTGGGACAGGGGTTTTCCTATAATTCACCCCTCCACTTT

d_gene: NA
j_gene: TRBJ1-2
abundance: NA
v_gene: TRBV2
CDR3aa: CASPRDRLNYGYTF
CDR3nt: TGTGCCAGCCCGAGGGACCGACTTAACTATGGCTACACCTTC

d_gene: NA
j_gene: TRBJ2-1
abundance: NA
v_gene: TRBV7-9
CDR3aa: CASSDSREQFF
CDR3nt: TGTGCCAGCAGCGACTCTCGTGAGCAGTTCTTC

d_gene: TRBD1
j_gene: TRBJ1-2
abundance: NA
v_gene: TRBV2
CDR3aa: CAKEHRGRHGYTF
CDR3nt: TGTGCCAAAGAACACAGGGGGCGACATGGCTACACCTTC